The 5 T cell receptor beta chains listed next were all sequenced from one sample in a study of CD8 T cells in ankylosing spondylitis. TCRdb processed the 5' RACE reads anew with MiXCR; each CDR3 protein has one entry. The table records about 200,000 distinct CDR3 sequences, roughly 13% of them present only once. Sequenced: blood, either unsorted or a sorted T cell fraction (not recorded which). The receptors were sampled from a male donor with ankylosing spondylitis or in good health (not recorded which).

This clonotype came up many times. Compared with germline, one end of the junction differs, possibly owing to a read error. This chain links TRBV4-1 with TRBJ2-1; D perhaps matches TRBD2 (6 bases). Germline loops: CDR1 MGHRA, CDR2 YSYEKL. The CDR3 runs 14 residues. The CDR3 DNA reads TGCGCCAGCAGCCAGGAGGGGCCCTACGATGAGCAGTTCTTC. It encodes CASSQEGPYDEQFF.

The V and J genes are TRBV20-1 and TRBJ2-7, with TRBD2 as a possible D gene (6 bases). There are 14 residues in the CDR3. Germline V lookup: CDR1 DFQATT, CDR2 SNEGSKA (reference sequence). Trimming removed 0 bases from V and 0 bases from J, with 9 bases in between. The CDR3 reads CSARDAGPSYEQYF. The CDR3 coding sequence is TGCAGTGCTAGAGATGCGGGGCCCTCCTACGAGCAGTACTTC.

There are a few counts of this clonotype. The CDR3 spells CASSLGWGYTF. The DNA for the CDR3 is TGTGCCAGCAGTTTGGGTTGGGGCTACACCTTC. The chain joins TRBV12-3 or TRBV12-4 to TRBJ1-2; unclear D gene. This CDR3 is 11 amino acids long. The germline V and J ends were trimmed by 3 bases and 8 bases, with 7 bases remaining between them.

This clonotype came up a few times. The chain has TRBV20-1 and TRBJ2-1, with 8 bases lining up with TRBD2. J was trimmed by 10 bases and V by 5 bases; bases with no gene match: 1. Looked up from germline, CDR1 is DFQATT and CDR2 is SNEGSKA (reference sequence). This CDR3 is built from 10 residues. The CDR3 spells CSAVAGEQFF. In DNA, the CDR3 is TGCAGTGCTGTAGCGGGGGAGCAGTTCTTC.

This clonotype was found a few times. The chain carries TRBV25-1 and TRBJ2-2; D is unclear. CDR3 length: 15 residues. Germline CDR1 is MGHDK and CDR2 is SYGVNS. Trimming took 0 bases from V and 5 from J, leaving 10 bases between them. In DNA, the CDR3 is TGTGCCAGCAGTGAATATTCCAAACAGACCGGGGAGCTGTTTTTT. It specifies CASSEYSKQTGELFF.